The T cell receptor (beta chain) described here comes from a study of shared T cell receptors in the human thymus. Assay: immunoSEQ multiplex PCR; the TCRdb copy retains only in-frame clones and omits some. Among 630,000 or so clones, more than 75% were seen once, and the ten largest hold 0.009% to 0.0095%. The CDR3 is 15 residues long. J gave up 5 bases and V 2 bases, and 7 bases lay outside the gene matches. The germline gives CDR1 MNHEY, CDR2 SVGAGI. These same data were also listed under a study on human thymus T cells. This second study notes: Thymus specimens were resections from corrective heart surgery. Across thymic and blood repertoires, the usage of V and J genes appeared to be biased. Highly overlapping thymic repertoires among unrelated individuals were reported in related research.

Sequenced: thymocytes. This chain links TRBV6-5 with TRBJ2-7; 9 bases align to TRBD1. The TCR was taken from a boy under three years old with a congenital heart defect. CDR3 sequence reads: CASSYQGTGRDEQYF. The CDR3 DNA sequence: TGTGCCAGCAGTTACCAAGGGACAGGGAGGGACGAGCAGTACTTC.